The next 5 T cell receptor beta chains were all read from a single sample in a study of cytomegalovirus exposure and HLA in healthy donors. It was with 60 Vbeta and 13 Jbeta primers that the PCR ran. TCRdb's copy holds only in-frame clones and misses some; the assay was immunoSEQ multiplex PCR. Here the sample spans around 170,000 clones, around 85% being singletons. Sequencing input: PBMCs. Receptors originate from a man in his forties in good health and CMV-seropositive.

The gene calls are TRBV2 and TRBJ2-1; 11 bases line up with TRBD2. With V trimmed by 6 bases and J by 3 bases, 4 bases remained unmatched. The CDR3 consists of 15 residues. Germline V gene lookup returns CDR1 SNHLY and CDR2 FYNNEI. Here the CDR3 reads CASRGTSGNYNEQFF. The CDR3 nucleotides read TGTGCCAGCAGAGGGACTAGCGGAAACTACAATGAGCAGTTCTTC.

V usage is TRBV19 and J usage is TRBJ2-5, with TRBD1 matching over 7 bases. There are 15 residues in the CDR3. Germline CDR1 is LNHDA and CDR2 is SQIVND (reference sequence). J gave up 1 base and V 1 base, and 3 bases lay outside the gene matches. The CDR3 sequence is CASSIGTGIQETQYF. DNA for the CDR3: TGTGCCAGTAGTATAGGGACAGGCATCCAAGAGACCCAGTACTTC.

The rearrangement uses TRBV6-1 and TRBJ2-1; D might be TRBD1 (5 bases). CDR3 length: 14 amino acids. Germline V gives CDR1 MNHNS, CDR2 SASEGT. The V end lost 6 bases, the J end lost 2 bases, and 11 bases lay between the germline ends. In DNA, the CDR3 is TGTGCCAGCAGAATAGGGGCGGCCTACAATGAGCAGTTCTTC. It encodes CASRIGAAYNEQFF.

This clone showed up just a few times. The rearrangement joins TRBV7-9 to TRBJ2-5; 7 bases map to TRBD1. The length of the CDR3 is 13 residues. After removal of 1 base from V and 10 bases from J, the junction contained 6 bases not matched to a gene. CDR1 is SEHNR, CDR2 FQNEAQ, per germline (reference sequence). In DNA, the CDR3 is TGTGCCAGCAGCTTAGGAGGGGGCGCATTCCAGTACTTC. Translation: CASSLGGGAFQYF.

V usage is TRBV6-1 and J usage is TRBJ2-5; tentative D call: TRBD2 (5 bases). Trimming stripped 5 bases from V and 5 bases from J, with 15 bases between. The length of the CDR3 is 14 residues. Germline values: CDR1 MNHNS, CDR2 SASEGT. DNA of the CDR3: TGTGCCAGCAGTCCCCGGGCCAGCGGTGAGACCCAGTACTTC. Encoded protein: CASSPRASGETQYF.